These T cell receptor beta chains were read from a single sample in a study of beta chain features in type 1 diabetes. Libraries were prepared by immunoSEQ multiplex PCR; TCRdb keeps only in-frame clonotypes and omits some of them. Among 300,000 to 350,000 clones listed, roughly 8% were seen once. Sequenced material: central memory CD4+ T cells from blood. Receptor source: a woman in her late teens or twenties in good health. The CDR3 runs from the conserved cysteine through the conserved F or W. The D gene is left open where the match is weak. The listing skips clone size in some rows; elsewhere it reads once, few, many or a size class.

j_call,v_call,clone_size,d_call,cdr3_aa,cdr3_nt
TRBJ2-3,TRBV5-4,-,-,CASSPQPGRRTSTDTQYF,TGTGCCAGCAGCCCACAACCGGGCAGAAGAACGTCTACAGATACGCAGTATTTT
TRBJ2-1,TRBV7-2,-,TRBD1,CASSFDTGGFNEQFF,TGTGCCAGCAGCTTCGACACAGGGGGCTTCAATGAGCAGTTCTTC
TRBJ2-1,TRBV20-1,few,TRBD2,CSEAPGLHQFF,TGCAGTGAGGCTCCGGGACTACATCAGTTCTTC
TRBJ2-7,TRBV7-8,-,TRBD2,CASTQFVSGSYEQYF,TGTGCCAGCACCCAGTTCGTTAGCGGGAGCTACGAGCAGTACTTC
TRBJ1-5,TRBV28,few,-,CASSLLTTFNQPQHF,TGTGCCAGCAGTTTGTTAACGACATTCAATCAGCCCCAGCATTTT
TRBJ2-2,TRBV28,-,-,CARNGRQGDTGELFF,TGTGCCAGGAATGGTCGGCAGGGCGACACCGGGGAGCTGTTTTTT
TRBJ2-7,TRBV11-2,-,TRBD2,CASRLISGKPYEQYF,TGTGCCAGCAGGCTAATTAGCGGGAAACCCTACGAGCAGTACTTC
TRBJ2-3,TRBV6-5,-,-,CASTGTPPDTQYF,TGTGCCAGCACCGGGACACCACCAGATACGCAGTATTTT
TRBJ2-3,TRBV4-3,many,TRBD1,CASSQVTGGGDTQYF,TGCGCCAGCAGCCAAGTCACAGGGGGCGGAGATACGCAGTATTTT
TRBJ2-3,TRBV5-6,few,-,CASSLAGRSPDTQYF,TGTGCCAGCAGCTTGGCTGGGAGAAGCCCAGATACGCAGTATTTT
TRBJ2-1,TRBV19,-,-,CASSRGRDYEQFF,TGTGCCAGTAGTCGGGGGCGGGATTATGAGCAGTTCTTC
TRBJ2-3,TRBV5-4,few,TRBD2,CASSATSRTDTQYF,TGTGCCAGCAGCGCGACTAGCCGCACAGATACGCAGTATTTT
TRBJ2-1,TRBV19,few,-,CASSMNRLLGNEQIF,TGTGCCAGTAGTATGAACAGGTTATTGGGCAATGAGCAGATCTTC